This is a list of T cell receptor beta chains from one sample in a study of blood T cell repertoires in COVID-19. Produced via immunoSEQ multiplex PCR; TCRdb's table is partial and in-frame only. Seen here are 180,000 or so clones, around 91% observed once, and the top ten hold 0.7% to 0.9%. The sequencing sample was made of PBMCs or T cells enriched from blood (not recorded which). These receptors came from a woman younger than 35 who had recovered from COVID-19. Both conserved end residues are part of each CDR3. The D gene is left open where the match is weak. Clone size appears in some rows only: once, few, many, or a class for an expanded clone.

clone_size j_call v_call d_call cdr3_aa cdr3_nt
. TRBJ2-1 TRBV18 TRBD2 CASSPPDGAGVEQFF TGTGCCAGCTCACCACCGGATGGAGCGGGAGTTGAGCAGTTCTTC
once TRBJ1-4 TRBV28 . CASRGIRVGEKLFF TGTGCCAGCAGGGGAATCAGGGTGGGGGAAAAACTGTTTTTT
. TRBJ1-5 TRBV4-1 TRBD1 CASRAGTGLTQPQHF TGCGCCAGCAGGGCCGGGACAGGGTTGACTCAGCCCCAGCATTTT
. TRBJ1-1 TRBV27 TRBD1 CASSLTGGTEAFF TGTGCCAGCAGTTTAACAGGGGGCACTGAAGCTTTCTTT
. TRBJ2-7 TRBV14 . CASSKFGPYLEEQYF TGTGCCAGCAGCAAATTTGGTCCCTACCTTGAGGAGCAGTACTTC
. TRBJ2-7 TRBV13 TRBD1 CASSQGAGSYEQYF TGTGCCAGCAGTCAGGGGGCCGGCTCCTACGAGCAGTACTTC
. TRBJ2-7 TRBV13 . CASHPVGRYEQYF TGTGCCAGCCACCCGGTGGGGCGGTACGAGCAGTACTTC
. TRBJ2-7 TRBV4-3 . CASSQSIAYEQYF TGCGCCAGCAGCCAAAGCATAGCCTACGAGCAGTACTTC
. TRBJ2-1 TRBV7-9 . CASSPLRVALYNEQFF TGTGCCAGCAGCCCACTTCGAGTAGCGCTATACAATGAGCAGTTCTTC
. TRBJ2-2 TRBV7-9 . CASSLGSGGELFF TGTGCCAGCAGCTTGGGCAGTGGCGGGGAGCTGTTTTTT
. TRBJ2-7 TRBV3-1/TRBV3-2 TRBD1 CASSPGQGPVYEQYF TGTGCCAGCAGCCCTGGACAGGGGCCGGTCTACGAGCAGTACTTC
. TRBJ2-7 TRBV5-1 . CASSLTGTNEQYF TGCGCCAGCAGCCTCACCGGGACAAACGAGCAGTACTTC
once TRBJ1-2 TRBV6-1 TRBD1 CASSEGPHRQGVGYGYTF TGTGCCAGCAGTGAAGGTCCCCACCGACAGGGGGTTGGGTATGGCTACACCTTC
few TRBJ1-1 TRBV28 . CASSFPSTGSFAEAFF TGTGCCAGCAGTTTCCCCTCCACAGGGAGTTTCGCTGAAGCTTTCTTT
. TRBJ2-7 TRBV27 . CASSHLQGILSHEQYF TGTGCCAGCAGCCACCTACAGGGTATCCTAAGCCACGAGCAGTACTTC
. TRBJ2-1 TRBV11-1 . CASSPRTRSYNEQFF TGTGCCAGCAGCCCTCGGACTCGATCCTACAATGAGCAGTTCTTC
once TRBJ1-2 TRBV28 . CASRGTAGGYTF TGTGCCAGCAGGGGGACGGCGGGGGGCTACACCTTC
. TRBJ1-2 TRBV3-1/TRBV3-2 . CASSQELDGYTF TGTGCCAGCAGCCAAGAACTCGATGGCTACACCTTC